This T cell receptor (beta chain) derives from a study of T cell responses to AZD1222 COVID-19 vaccine. Study conclusions and caveats: Among the donors, most were white British and more were female, and clonal diversity was possibly underestimated.

Deletions cut 6 bases from V and 0 bases from J, with 11 bases between. Germline V gene data show CDR1 as SQVTM and CDR2 as ANQGSEA. There are 13 residues in the CDR3. Generated by immunoSEQ multiplex PCR, the TCRdb table keeps only in-frame clones and is missing some. Of 100,000 to 150,000 clones listed, more than 75% were seen once; the top ten hold 8.5% to 12%. With regard to this clone: The antigen is undetermined.

The origin of this receptor is an adult in good health. The material sequenced was peripheral blood, taken on day 0 of AZD1222 vaccination. The rearrangement uses TRBV29-1 and TRBJ2-5, with a possible D match to TRBD1 (5 bases). The CDR3 nucleotides read TGCAGCGTCCCCCCGACAGACCAAGAGACCCAGTACTTC. It is translated as CSVPPTDQETQYF. The whole variable domain, filled in from reference TRBV29-1 and TRBJ2-5, reads SAVISQKPSRDICQRGTSLTIQCQVDSQVTMMFWYRQQPGQSLTLIATANQGSEATYESGFVIDKFPISRPNLTFSTLTVSNMSPEDSSIYLCSVPPTDQETQYFGPGTRLLVL.